These 28 T cell receptor beta chains were sequenced from one sample in a study of human T cells and chemical hapten exposure. MiXCR, run by TCRdb on the RACE reads, gives a single entry per CDR3 protein. Counted here are more than 300,000 distinct CDR3 sequences, 5% to 6.5% occurring once; the ten biggest clones make up roughly 8.2%. Stated time point: pre-sensitization, week 0. Treatment reported: therapeutic diphenylcyclopropenone sensitization with weekly scalp DPC. Sequenced here: whole blood, sampled in connection with sensitization to the hapten diphenylcyclopropenone (DPC). All receptors derive from a woman aged 18-35 years with alopecia areata. Some clones in this sample may be carry-over from other donors' samples.

This clonotype was counted many times. The rearrangement uses TRBV6-5 and TRBJ1-5; no definite D call. Germline lookup yields CDR1 MNHEY and CDR2 SVGAGI. Trimming stripped 2 bases from V and 7 bases from J, with 9 bases between. The CDR3 contains 13 residues. The CDR3 nucleotides read TGTGCCAGCAGTTACGGATTATACCAGCCCCAGCATTTT. It specifies CASSYGLYQPQHF.

This clonotype appeared many times. The genes are TRBV25-1 and TRBJ2-3; D perhaps matches TRBD1 (5 bases). Germline V gene data show CDR1 as MGHDK and CDR2 as SYGVNS. The CDR3 is made up of 16 amino acids. V lost 7 bases and J 0 bases, leaving 17 bases between the germline ends. CDR3 residues: CASTAGPAHSTDTQYF. CDR3 DNA: TGTGCCAGCACCGCAGGGCCGGCGCATAGCACAGATACGCAGTATTTT.

Ten or more counts support this clonotype. This chain connects TRBV6-5 to TRBJ1-2; D unclear. The CDR3 spans 13 residues. Germline V gene sequence: CDR1 MNHEY, CDR2 SVGAGI. Deletions cut 8 bases from V and 8 bases from J, with 18 bases between. CDR3 region: CASGNTRDRGYTF. CDR3 DNA sequence: TGTGCCAGCGGAAATACAAGGGATAGGGGCTACACCTTC.

This clonotype was detected a few times. The chain has TRBV7-9 and TRBJ2-1, with D perhaps matching TRBD1 (5 bases). The CDR3 has 14 residues. V dropped 11 bases and J dropped 3 bases, with 17 bases sitting between them. Germline CDR1 and CDR2: SEHNR and FQNEAQ (reference sequence). DNA of the CDR3: TGTGCCCAGCCCCATGGGGCCCTCTACAATGAGCAGTTCTTC. Translation: CAQPHGALYNEQFF.

This clonotype was counted ten times or more. The chain joins TRBV6-2 or TRBV6-3 to TRBJ2-3; 9 bases are shared with TRBD1. J was trimmed by 0 bases and V by 6 bases; bases with no gene match: 7. The CDR3 loop spans 16 amino acids. From germline, CDR1 is MNHEY and CDR2 SVGEGT. The CDR3 region is CASRRDRAPSTDTQYF. The CDR3 DNA reads TGTGCCAGCAGACGGGACAGGGCCCCTAGCACAGATACGCAGTATTTT.

The table lists this clonotype with a few counts. The chain joins TRBV12-3 or TRBV12-4 to TRBJ2-2, with TRBD1 matching over 7 bases. The CDR3 is 13 amino acids. V trimming: 6 bases; J trimming: 9 bases; junction bases outside the gene matches: 7. CDR3 loop: CASRSQGPRELFF. The CDR3 nucleotides are TGTGCCAGCAGGTCACAGGGGCCCCGGGAGCTGTTTTTT.

The V call is TRBV20-1, the J call TRBJ1-4; D ambiguous. This CDR3 is built from 13 residues. V was pared by 3 bases and J by 4 bases, with 9 bases between. In germline, CDR1 is DFQATT, CDR2 SNEGSKA (reference sequence). The CDR3 DNA reads as TGCAGTGCTAGTCAAGGGAATAATGAAAAACTGTTTTTT. Encoded protein: CSASQGNNEKLFF.

This chain connects TRBV5-1 to TRBJ1-5; D might be TRBD1 (5 bases). Per the germline V gene, CDR1 is SGHRS and CDR2 is YFSETQ. The CDR3 consists of 14 residues. Trimming removed 0 bases at V and 9 bases at J, with 13 bases between. The CDR3 coding sequence is TGCGCCAGCAGCTTGGATGGGGACGTAAGGCCCCAGCATTTT. Its protein product is CASSLDGDVRPQHF.

This clonotype was seen a few times. The chain links TRBV4-1 to TRBJ2-4; D not certain. Trimming removed 1 base from V and 0 bases from J, with 10 bases in between. CDR3 size: 16 residues. In germline, CDR1 is MGHRA, CDR2 YSYEKL. CDR3 region: CASSQVATVAKNIQYF. CDR3 sequence (DNA): TGCGCCAGCAGCCAAGTAGCAACAGTAGCCAAAAACATTCAGTACTTC.

This sequence joins TRBV6-5 and TRBJ1-1, with 8 bases that match TRBD1. This CDR3 is built from 16 residues. Germline loops: CDR1 MNHEY, CDR2 SVGAGI. The trim removed 6 bases at V and 0 bases at J, leaving 9 bases unmatched. CDR3 bases: TGTGCCAGCAGCCCAAGACAGGGGAGACTGAACACTGAAGCTTTCTTT. Translated, it gives CASSPRQGRLNTEAFF.

The chain is built from TRBV28 and TRBJ2-3; D could derive from TRBD1 or TRBD2 (5 bases each). With 5 bases removed from V and 0 bases from J, the gap between germline ends came to 15 bases. Germline V gives CDR1 MDHEN, CDR2 SYDVKM. The CDR3 is made up of 16 amino acids. DNA of the CDR3: TGTGCCAGCAGTCTCCGGGACGGAACTAGCACAGATACGCAGTATTTT. Protein: CASSLRDGTSTDTQYF.

This clonotype has ten or more counts. The chain carries TRBV12-3 or TRBV12-4 and TRBJ2-7; D unresolved. V lost 5 bases, J lost 4 bases, and 12 bases lay in between. The CDR3 spans 13 residues. The CDR3 DNA follows: TGTGCCAGCAGTCTCTACGGCGCATACGAGCAGTACTTC. It is translated as CASSLYGAYEQYF.

The chain carries TRBV7-2 and TRBJ2-3; 8 bases are shared with TRBD2. The CDR3 has 15 amino acids. V was clipped by 4 bases and J by 4 bases; unmatched bases: 7. The germline V gene encodes CDR1 SGHTA and CDR2 FQGNSA. In DNA, the CDR3 is TGTGCCAGCAGCTCTTCTGGACTAGCTGCAGATACGCAGTATTTT. This encodes CASSSSGLAADTQYF.

This clonotype was seen at least ten times. The V call is TRBV12-3 or TRBV12-4, the J call TRBJ1-1; D not certain. The CDR3 totals 13 residues. The V end was cut by 6 bases, the J end by 0 bases, with 8 bases between. The CDR3 DNA reads TGTGCCAGCAGGGACCAGGTGAACACTGAAGCTTTCTTT. Its translation is CASRDQVNTEAFF.

The chain recombines TRBV4-3 with TRBJ1-1; D is undetermined. Germline loops: CDR1 LGHNA, CDR2 YSLEER. V lost 4 bases and J 1 base, leaving 13 bases between the germline ends. The CDR3 length is 15 residues. This CDR3 is CASSPQYTENTEAFF. Here the CDR3 DNA reads TGCGCCAGCAGCCCGCAGTACACGGAGAACACTGAAGCTTTCTTT.

In its sample, this clonotype was seen a few times. The chain recombines TRBV27 with TRBJ2-2, with D hard to call. The CDR3 contains 14 residues. Trimming shortened V by 3 bases and J by 1 base, and 6 bases separated the two germline ends. Germline V gives CDR1 MNHEY, CDR2 SMNVEV (reference sequence). For the CDR3, the DNA is TGTGCCAGCAGTTTCGCCAGGAACACCGGGGAGCTGTTTTTT. The encoded protein is CASSFARNTGELFF.

The chain couples TRBV20-1 to TRBJ1-5; TRBD1 is a possible D gene (5 bases). The CDR3 is 13 residues long. The V gene lost 3 bases and the J gene lost 8 bases, with 14 bases spanning the gap. The V gene's germline CDR1 is DFQATT and CDR2 SNEGSKA (reference sequence). The CDR3 loop is CSASFNRGEPQHF. The CDR3, as DNA: TGCAGTGCTAGTTTCAATAGGGGCGAGCCCCAGCATTTT.

This clonotype was counted many times. The genes are TRBV12-3 or TRBV12-4 and TRBJ1-2; D perhaps matches TRBD1 (5 bases). The V end was cut by 7 bases, the J end by 0 bases, with 18 bases between. The CDR3 totals 16 residues. CDR3 bases: TGTGCCAGCACCCTAGCAGGGAGGCCTTCTAACTATGGCTACACCTTC. Its translation is CASTLAGRPSNYGYTF.

This clonotype turned up a few times. The V call is TRBV13, the J call TRBJ2-2, with 8 bases aligning to TRBD1. Germline trimming cut 8 bases from V and 6 bases from J; bases unmatched to any gene: 8. The V gene's germline CDR1 is PRHDT and CDR2 FYEKMQ (reference sequence). CDR3 length: 14 residues. The CDR3 DNA reads as TGTGCCAGCCGCCGACAGGGGAGTCCCGGGGAGCTGTTTTTT. It is translated as CASRRQGSPGELFF.

This chain uses TRBV20-1 with TRBJ2-2; D is perhaps TRBD2 (5 bases). The germline V gene has CDR1 DFQATT and CDR2 SNEGSKA (reference sequence). V was shortened by 3 bases and J by 6 bases, with 8 bases between the two germline ends. The CDR3 loop spans 12 amino acids. The CDR3 bases are TGCAGTGCTAGTCCGAGGGCCGGGGAGCTGTTTTTT. It is translated as CSASPRAGELFF.

This clonotype was detected many times. The chain has TRBV7-2 and TRBJ2-3; no definite D call. The CDR3 has 13 amino acids. CDR1 is SGHTA and CDR2 is FQGNSA in the germline V gene. The ends were cut back, 1 base at V and 6 bases at J, with 8 bases in the middle. As DNA, the CDR3 is TGTGCCAGCAGCTTAGTCCGGTTGGATACGCAGTATTTT. It translates to CASSLVRLDTQYF.

The sample holds a few counts of this clonotype. The chain links TRBV20-1 to TRBJ2-5; TRBD1 agrees at 9 bases. Germline CDR1 DFQATT, CDR2 SNEGSKA (reference sequence). V shed 5 bases, J shed 5 bases, and the junction held 12 bases outside the gene matches. The CDR3 contains 15 residues. This chain's CDR3 is CSALPLGQGGETQYF. CDR3 DNA sequence: TGCAGTGCTCTGCCACTGGGACAGGGAGGCGAGACCCAGTACTTC.

In this sample, this clonotype turned up a few times. This chain joins TRBV28 and TRBJ2-7; D perhaps matches TRBD2 (7 bases). Germline loops: CDR1 MDHEN, CDR2 SYDVKM. V was pared by 5 bases and J by 7 bases, with 18 bases between. The CDR3 has 14 amino acids. The CDR3 region is CASSPWGGPREQYF. CDR3 nucleotide sequence: TGTGCCAGCAGTCCCTGGGGGGGCCCCCGGGAGCAGTACTTC.

The chain joins TRBV24-1 to TRBJ2-2; D perhaps matches TRBD1 (7 bases). The V and J ends lost 3 bases and 3 bases respectively, with 28 bases between them. This CDR3 is built from 21 residues. Germline V lookup: CDR1 KGHDR, CDR2 SFDVKD. The CDR3 DNA sequence: TGTGCCACCAGTGATCCCACTACCGTGATATCGCGGGACAGTGACACCGGGGAGCTGTTTTTT. Translating gives CATSDPTTVISRDSDTGELFF.

This clonotype was counted many times. The chain couples TRBV7-2 to TRBJ2-1; D possibly corresponds to TRBD2 (6 bases). The germline V gene has CDR1 SGHTA and CDR2 FQGNSA. V dropped 4 bases and J dropped 1 base, with 11 bases sitting between them. The CDR3 sequence is 15 residues long. Here the CDR3 reads CASSSMSGSYNEQFF. CDR3 nucleotides: TGTGCCAGCAGCTCGATGAGCGGGTCCTACAATGAGCAGTTCTTC.

In its sample, this clonotype was seen once. The V gene is TRBV11-3, the J gene TRBJ2-5; TRBD2 aligns across 9 bases. Germline CDR1 and CDR2: SGHNT and YENEEA. The CDR3 length is 16 residues. Trimming removed 8 bases from V and 1 base from J; junction bases left unmatched: 11. CDR3 sequence: CASGPGLARVQETQYF. Written as DNA, the CDR3 is TGTGCCAGCGGCCCAGGACTAGCGCGCGTCCAAGAGACCCAGTACTTC.

The sample holds a few counts of this clonotype. The rearrangement uses TRBV27 and TRBJ1-5; TRBD1 might be the D (5 bases). This CDR3 contains 13 residues. The germline V and J ends were trimmed by 6 bases and 3 bases, with 9 bases remaining between them. Germline CDR1 and CDR2: MNHEY and SMNVEV (reference sequence). CDR3 nucleotide sequence: TGTGCCAGCAGCGGGACTTTCAATCAGCCCCAGCATTTT. Translation gives CASSGTFNQPQHF.

The chain carries TRBV29-1 and TRBJ2-1; 12 bases agree with TRBD2. The ends lost 4 bases at V and 9 bases at J; junction bases unmatched: 13. This CDR3 has 16 amino acids. Per germline, CDR1 SQVTM and CDR2 ANQGSEA. CDR3 sequence: CSVGLLTSGGLGEQFF. DNA of the CDR3: TGCAGCGTTGGGTTGCTGACTAGCGGGGGTCTCGGTGAGCAGTTCTTC.